One sample yielded the 20 T cell receptor beta chains listed below, sequenced in a study of cytomegalovirus exposure and HLA in healthy donors. PCR primers comprised 60 Vbeta and 13 Jbeta primers. Clones were read by immunoSEQ multiplex PCR, and TCRdb kept only the in-frame ones, dropping some. There are approximately 180,000 clones in the sample; approximately 86% occur only once, and roughly 1.9% lies in the top ten. Sequences were obtained from PBMCs. These receptor sequences come from a woman aged 18 to 35 in good health and CMV-seronegative.

The chain employs TRBV2 and TRBJ2-7, with D unclear. This CDR3 has 11 amino acids. V lost 2 bases and J lost 3, with 2 bases in between. The germline CDR1 and CDR2 sequences are SNHLY and FYNNEI. The CDR3 DNA sequence: TGTGCCAGCAGTGAACGCTACGAGCAGTACTTC. Its protein is CASSERYEQYF.

This chain uses TRBV6-5 with TRBJ2-2, with D perhaps matching TRBD2 (5 bases). The germline V and J ends were trimmed by 8 bases and 6 bases, with 7 bases remaining between them. This CDR3 has 11 residues. Per the germline V gene, CDR1 is MNHEY and CDR2 is SVGAGI. In DNA form, the CDR3 reads TGTGCCAGCGAGAGGGCCGGGGAGCTGTTTTTT. Its translation is CASERAGELFF.

This chain uses TRBV7-9 with TRBJ1-4, with a tentative D call TRBD1 (5 bases). This CDR3 comprises 15 residues. Germline lookup yields CDR1 SEHNR and CDR2 FQNEAQ (reference sequence). Trimming left V 5 bases short and J 6 bases short, with 16 bases between. CDR3 in DNA: TGTGCCAGCAGCCCCGGGGCGGGACGGTATGAAAAACTGTTTTTT. Its protein product is CASSPGAGRYEKLFF.

The chain joins TRBV9 to TRBJ1-4; 8 nucleotides match TRBD1. The J segment lost 5 bases and the V segment lost 2 bases, leaving 5 bases of the junction unmatched. CDR1 is SGDLS and CDR2 is YYNGEE in the germline V gene. The CDR3 is 15 amino acids. In DNA, the CDR3 is TGTGCCAGCAGCGTCGAGACAGGGGTCAATGAAAAACTGTTTTTT. Protein product: CASSVETGVNEKLFF.

The gene calls are TRBV4-1 and TRBJ1-2, with 7 nucleotides matching TRBD1. CDR3 length: 15 amino acids. In germline, CDR1 is MGHRA, CDR2 YSYEKL. The V segment lost 1 base and the J segment 8 bases; nucleotides outside the gene matches: 10. This CDR3 reads CASSQVPGTVGGYTF. Written as DNA, the CDR3 is TGCGCCAGCAGCCAAGTACCCGGGACAGTTGGAGGCTACACCTTC.

The V and J genes are TRBV15 and TRBJ2-4, with 7 bases identical to TRBD2. The germline V gene has CDR1 LNHNV and CDR2 YYDKDF (reference sequence). The junction had 6 bases not matched to a gene; V was cut back by 5 bases and J by 2 bases. The CDR3 runs to 15 residues. CDR3 sequence reads: CATSGGGITKNIQYF. The CDR3 DNA sequence: TGTGCCACCAGCGGGGGAGGGATTACCAAAAACATTCAGTACTTC.

This clone showed up just once. J is TRBJ1-2 and V is TRBV29-1; no definite D call. Trimming cost V 6 bases and J 5 bases, with 13 bases left between them. The CDR3 consists of 12 residues. CDR1 and CDR2 (germline): SQVTM, ANQGSEA. CDR3: CSVWQYQYGYTF. The CDR3, as DNA: TGCAGCGTGTGGCAGTACCAATATGGCTACACCTTC.

V gene TRBV30 combines with J gene TRBJ1-4, with a tentative D call TRBD1 (6 bases). Looked up from germline, CDR1 is GTSNPN and CDR2 is SVGIG (reference sequence). Trimming shortened V by 5 bases and J by 8 bases, and 21 bases separated the two germline ends. This CDR3 is 15 amino acids long. The CDR3 here is CAWGLGGGPREKLFF. CDR3 nucleotide sequence: TGTGCCTGGGGACTTGGGGGGGGCCCCAGGGAAAAACTGTTTTTT.

A note on this clone: The same CDR3 can be traced to other DNA sequences in this sample. V gene TRBV30 combines with J gene TRBJ2-5, with a tentative D call TRBD2 (5 bases). Trimming removed 0 bases from V and 4 bases from J, with 9 bases in between. Germline V gene data show CDR1 as GTSNPN and CDR2 as SVGIG (reference sequence). The CDR3 contains 13 residues. CDR3 sequence reads: CAWSVRGRETQYF. In DNA form, the CDR3 reads TGTGCCTGGAGTGTTCGGGGAAGAGAGACCCAGTACTTC.

The DNA of the CDR3 is TGTGCCAGCAGCGTAGGGGCGGGAGGGTACAATGAGCAGTTCTTC. Translated: CASSVGAGGYNEQFF. The chain joins TRBV9 to TRBJ2-1, with 9 nucleotides matching TRBD2. After removal of 0 bases from V and 4 bases from J, the junction contained 2 bases not matched to a gene. This CDR3 has 15 amino acids. Germline values: CDR1 SGDLS, CDR2 YYNGEE.

This chain joins TRBV9 and TRBJ2-3; D possibly corresponds to TRBD1 (5 bases). There are 15 residues in the CDR3. Germline CDR1 SGDLS, CDR2 YYNGEE. V was pared by 0 bases and J by 3 bases, with 11 bases between. This CDR3 is CASSVVTSGTDTQYF. CDR3 sequence (DNA): TGTGCCAGCAGCGTAGTGACATCAGGGACAGATACGCAGTATTTT.

The genes are TRBV7-2 and TRBJ2-7, with a tentative D call TRBD1 (6 bases). V was trimmed by 4 bases and J by 3 bases, leaving 19 bases between them. This CDR3 has 16 residues. Germline V lookup: CDR1 SGHTA, CDR2 FQGNSA. The CDR3 spells CASSSTPKAGDYEQYF. CDR3 coding DNA: TGTGCCAGCAGCTCAACACCCAAGGCAGGGGACTACGAGCAGTACTTC.

The CDR3 sequence is CASSLGWERNNEQFF. The CDR3 DNA is TGCGCCAGCAGCTTGGGGTGGGAGAGGAACAATGAGCAGTTCTTC. The genes are TRBV5-1 and TRBJ2-1, with D tentatively TRBD2 (5 bases). The CDR3 contains 15 residues. The V gene lost 0 bases and the J gene lost 5 bases, with 12 bases spanning the gap. Germline V gene sequence: CDR1 SGHRS, CDR2 YFSETQ.

The chain has TRBV10-1 and TRBJ2-5; tentative D call: TRBD2 (5 bases). Deletions cut 10 bases from V and 4 bases from J, with 16 bases between. CDR1 WNHNN and CDR2 SYGVQD come from the germline V gene (reference sequence). This CDR3 has 13 residues. This chain's CDR3 is CATQRELGETQYF. DNA of the CDR3: TGCGCCACCCAGAGGGAGCTGGGAGAGACCCAGTACTTC.

The chain joins TRBV9 to TRBJ1-2; D is unresolved. The CDR3 is 14 residues long. Germline V gene sequence: CDR1 SGDLS, CDR2 YYNGEE. The germline V and J ends were trimmed by 0 bases and 8 bases, with 14 bases remaining between them. DNA for the CDR3: TGTGCCAGCAGCGTAGGGAATCACAGATCCGGCTACACCTTC. It translates to CASSVGNHRSGYTF.

The V gene is TRBV28, the J gene TRBJ2-7, with D tentatively TRBD2 (5 bases). CDR1 and CDR2 (germline): MDHEN, SYDVKM. CDR3 length: 16 amino acids. V was shortened by 5 bases and J by 3 bases, with 20 bases between the two germline ends. This CDR3 is CASSPPWPASFYEQYF. The CDR3 region has the DNA TGTGCCAGCAGTCCGCCGTGGCCAGCTAGCTTCTACGAGCAGTACTTC.

This clone has only one observation. The chain uses TRBV5-1 and TRBJ1-1; D ambiguous. Trimming pared 0 bases from V and 0 bases from J, leaving 12 bases between. The CDR3 covers 16 residues. Germline CDR1 is SGHRS and CDR2 is YFSETQ. The CDR3 bases are TGCGCCAGCAGCTTGGTTTCCCGAGTATTGAACACTGAAGCTTTCTTT. Its translation: CASSLVSRVLNTEAFF.

This clone appeared a single time. Germline is not matched at one junction end, which may reflect a read error. This sequence joins TRBV10-3 and TRBJ2-7; TRBD1 matches 11 bases. This CDR3 has 14 residues. CDR1 is ENHRY, CDR2 SYGVKD, per germline. In DNA, the CDR3 is TGTGCCATCAGGGAGTGGACAGGGGGCTCCGAGCAGTACTTC. Protein sequence: CAIREWTGGSEQYF.

J is TRBJ1-5 and V is TRBV10-2; 7 bases are a match to TRBD1. The CDR3 totals 14 residues. The J segment lost 6 bases and the V segment lost 6 bases, leaving 8 bases of the junction unmatched. The germline gives CDR1 WSHSY, CDR2 SAAADI. The CDR3 is CASSDRDVGQPQHF. DNA of the CDR3: TGCGCCAGCAGCGACAGGGACGTCGGTCAGCCCCAGCATTTT.

This clone was counted between two and nine times. The J gene is TRBJ1-2, the V gene TRBV6-6, with D unresolved. Trimming removed 3 bases at V and 4 bases at J, with 15 bases between. Germline-derived CDR1 and CDR2 are MNHNY and SVGAGI (reference sequence). The CDR3 contains 15 residues. The CDR3 here is CASSYGQDRSYGYTF. Written as DNA, the CDR3 is TGTGCCAGCAGTTATGGGCAGGATCGAAGCTATGGCTACACCTTC.